Described below is a single T cell receptor (beta chain) sequence and its context. Its antigen is unidentified. This sample was included in a study of blood T cells in healthy people across ages. About the study: About one barcoded beta molecule per two T cells came from capture by template switching. Study-wide findings and caveats: Naive CD4+ cell counts and diversity both ran higher in long-lived than in aged donors.

Primed by a sample-barcoded 5' primer and a J-beta primer mix, a second PCR proceeded for 7 to 11 cycles. TCRdb reprocessed the 5' RACE reads with MiXCR, giving one entry per CDR3 protein. In the table there are under 2,000,000 distinct CDR3 sequences, 49% of which are singletons. CDR1 is SGHRS and CDR2 is YFSETQ in the germline V gene. V lost 2 bases, J lost 10 bases, and 13 bases lay in between. The CDR3 is made up of 14 amino acids. Material for sequencing was blood. The genes are TRBV5-1 and TRBJ1-6; maybe TRBD1 (5 bases). The sequence was collected from a woman aged 40 to 55 in good health. Here the CDR3 reads CASSFFSTASPLHF. CDR3 DNA sequence: TGCGCCAGCAGCTTCTTTTCGACAGCCTCACCCCTCCACTTT.